A single sample is the source of the 2 T cell receptor beta chains below, sequenced in a study. In TCRdb, the 5' RACE reads were re-called with MiXCR into one record per CDR3 protein. The data contain tens of thousands of distinct CDR3 sequences, about 25% of them singletons. The sample was naive CD4+ T cells sorted from a lymph node. Documented subset: naive CD4+ T cells, CD4+CD45RA+CD25-. These receptors all come from a female donor with breast cancer.

The chain has TRBV7-9 and TRBJ1-5; no clear D gene. V gave up 8 bases and J gave up 2 bases, with 7 bases separating them. CDR1 and CDR2 (germline): SEHNR, FQNEAQ (reference sequence). CDR3 length equals 12 residues. Here the CDR3 reads CASGTGNQPQHF. As DNA, the CDR3 is TGTGCCAGCGGTACGGGCAATCAGCCCCAGCATTTT.

With regard to this clonotype: Since a much larger clone is just one base distant, this may be a read error. The chain has TRBV3-1 and TRBJ2-7; D unresolved. V lost 0 bases to trimming and J lost 5 bases, with 2 bases between them. The germline V gene encodes CDR1 LGHDT and CDR2 YNNKEL (reference sequence). The CDR3 sequence is 11 residues long. The CDR3 protein is CASSQDNEQYF. CDR3 DNA sequence: TGTGCCAGCAGCCAAGACAACGAGCAGTACTTC.